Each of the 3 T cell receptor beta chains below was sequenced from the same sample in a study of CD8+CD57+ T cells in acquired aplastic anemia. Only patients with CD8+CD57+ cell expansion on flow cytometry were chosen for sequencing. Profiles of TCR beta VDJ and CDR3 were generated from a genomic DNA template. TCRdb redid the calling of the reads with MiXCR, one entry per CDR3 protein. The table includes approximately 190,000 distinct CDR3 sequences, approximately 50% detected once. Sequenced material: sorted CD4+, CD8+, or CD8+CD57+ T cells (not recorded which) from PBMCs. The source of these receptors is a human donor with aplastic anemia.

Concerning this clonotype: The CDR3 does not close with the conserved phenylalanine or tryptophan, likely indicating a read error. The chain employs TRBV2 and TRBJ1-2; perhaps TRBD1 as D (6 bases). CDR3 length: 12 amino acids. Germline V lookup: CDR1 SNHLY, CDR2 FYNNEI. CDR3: CVSRGRNYGYTL. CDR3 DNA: TGTGTCAGCAGGGGACGGAACTATGGCTACACCTTG.

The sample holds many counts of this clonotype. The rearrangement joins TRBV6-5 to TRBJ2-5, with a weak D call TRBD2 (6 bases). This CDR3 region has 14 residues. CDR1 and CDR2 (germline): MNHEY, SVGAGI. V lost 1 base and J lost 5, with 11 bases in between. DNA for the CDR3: TGTGCCAGCAGTTACTTTGGGGGGTCGGAGACCCAGTACTTC. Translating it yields CASSYFGGSETQYF.

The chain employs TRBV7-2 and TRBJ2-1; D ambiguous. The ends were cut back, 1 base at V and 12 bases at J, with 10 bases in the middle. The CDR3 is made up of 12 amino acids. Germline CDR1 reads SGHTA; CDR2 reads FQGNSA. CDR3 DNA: TGTGCCAGCAGCTTAGACCAGAGCGTGCAGTTCTTC. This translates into CASSLDQSVQFF.